This T cell receptor beta chain was captured in a study of cytomegalovirus exposure and HLA in healthy donors. Per the germline V gene, CDR1 is MNHEY and CDR2 is SMNVEV (reference sequence). The CDR3 has 15 amino acids. The V segment lost 5 bases and the J segment 6 bases; nucleotides outside the gene matches: 7. General study findings and limits: In an earlier analysis, about 87% or about 30%: the productive usage of most TCR beta V segments. For cytomegalovirus status, the classifier reportedly gave diagnoses with high specificity and sensitivity. Because they were indistinguishable, some V segments, including TRBV6-2 and TRBV6-3, were excluded.

PCR employed 60 Vbeta and 13 Jbeta primers. Data came from immunoSEQ multiplex PCR; TCRdb stores just in-frame clones and leaves some out. Here the sample spans about 130,000 clones, about 81% being singletons. This clone has just one count. Its antigen remains unidentified. The sequence was obtained from a woman in her forties or fifties in good health and CMV-seropositive. Source material: PBMCs. V and J are TRBV27 and TRBJ2-3, with TRBD2 matching 11 bases. The CDR3 DNA reads as TGTGCCAGCAGTCGTAGCGGGAGGGATTGGGATACGCAGTATTTT. Translated: CASSRSGRDWDTQYF.